The 5 T cell receptor beta chains given below trace back to one sample, sequenced in a study of control samples from healthy donors and cancer patients. Measured with immunoSEQ multiplex PCR; TCRdb has only the in-frame clones, and not every one. The top ten hold approximately 7% of the sample, which has about 110,000 clones, approximately 82% seen once. The sequenced sample was blood. These receptor sequences come from a man in his late teens or twenties in good health.

In DNA, the CDR3 is TGCAGCGCCGGCCAGGCAGGGCACACCGGGGAGCTGTTTTTT. Translated, it gives CSAGQAGHTGELFF. This sequence joins TRBV29-1 and TRBJ2-2, with D perhaps TRBD1 (5 bases). This CDR3 region has 14 residues. The V end lost 7 bases, the J end lost 3 bases, and 15 bases lay between the germline ends. Germline lookup yields CDR1 SQVTM and CDR2 ANQGSEA.

The chain carries TRBV6-4 and TRBJ2-7, with D possibly being TRBD1 (7 bases). Trimming pared 7 bases from V and 4 bases from J, leaving 26 bases between. This CDR3 is 17 amino acids long. Germline V gene sequence: CDR1 MRHNA, CDR2 SNTAGT. The CDR3 DNA follows: TGTGCCAGCATGGCGGGAAAGGGACAGTCACCTTATTACGAGCAGTACGTC. Its translation: CASMAGKGQSPYYEQYV.

The rearrangement joins TRBV7-2 to TRBJ1-2; no definite D call. The CDR3 has 14 amino acids. V dropped 6 bases and J dropped 2 bases, with 13 bases sitting between them. Germline loops: CDR1 SGHTA, CDR2 FQGNSA. CDR3 residues: CASRPRGSNYGYTF. The CDR3 bases are TGTGCCAGCAGGCCGCGCGGGTCGAACTATGGCTACACCTTC.

The chain recombines TRBV11-1 with TRBJ1-2; 7 nucleotides line up with TRBD1. The CDR3 contains 13 residues. The V and J ends lost 5 bases and 8 bases, in that order; junction bases with no gene match: 8. Germline values: CDR1 SGHAT, CDR2 FQDESV (reference sequence). This CDR3 reads CASSAEGAGGYTF. DNA for the CDR3: TGTGCCAGCAGCGCCGAGGGGGCTGGGGGCTACACCTTC.

The chain couples TRBV2 to TRBJ2-4; D is uncertain. This CDR3 spans 12 amino acids. V was pared by 3 bases and J by 6 bases, with 6 bases between. Germline values: CDR1 SNHLY, CDR2 FYNNEI. The CDR3 DNA follows: TGTGCCAGCAGTGATAAAGCAAACATTCAGTACTTC. Protein product: CASSDKANIQYF.